This record concerns one TCR beta chain sequence. An end of the junction differs from the germline gene, which may be a read error. These data come from a study of neurological immune-mediated disorders. One entry per CDR3 protein results from TCRdb running MiXCR on the 5' RACE reads. Seen here are 55,000 to 60,000 distinct CDR3 sequences, under 4.5% observed once, and the top ten hold approximately 3.1%. Unsorted libraries came from 2 million PBMCs stored at -80 °C. This CDR3 spans 14 amino acids. The germline CDR1 and CDR2 sequences are SGHRS and YFSETQ. The gene calls are TRBV5-1 and TRBJ1-5; no clear D gene. The clonotype originates from a woman in her 30s with multiple sclerosis. Sequenced: PBMCs. DNA for the CDR3: TGCGCCAGCAGCTTGGTACCGGGGAATCAGCCCCAGAATTTT. This translates into CASSLVPGNQPQNF.